This is a list of T cell receptor beta chains from one sample in a study of identical twins. TCRdb reprocessed the 5' RACE reads with MiXCR, giving one entry per CDR3 protein. The sample includes hundreds of thousands of distinct CDR3 sequences, 15% to 20% of them seen just once. The data were also submitted as part of a second study, on T cells expressing NK-cell markers.

Material: PBMCs. The source of these receptors is a woman aged 18-35 years in good health. Each CDR3 is given with its conserved first and last residue. A D gene is named only where the DNA matches it firmly. Rows give clone size only sometimes, using once, few, many, or a class for an expanded clone.

d_gene: -
j_gene: TRBJ2-7
v_gene: TRBV6-5
abundance: -
CDR3nt: TGTGCCAGCAGTTCCATAGCCGGAGGCACCTACGAGCAGTACTTC
CDR3aa: CASSSIAGGTYEQYF

d_gene: -
j_gene: TRBJ2-1
v_gene: TRBV29-1
abundance: -
CDR3nt: TGCACGACTAAGAGTGGCTACAATGAGCAGTTCTTC
CDR3aa: CTTKSGYNEQFF

d_gene: -
j_gene: TRBJ1-2
v_gene: TRBV29-1
abundance: few
CDR3nt: TGCAGCGTCCAGGGGTATGGCTACACCTTC
CDR3aa: CSVQGYGYTF

d_gene: TRBD1
j_gene: TRBJ1-6
v_gene: TRBV7-2
abundance: -
CDR3nt: TGTGCCAGCAGCTCCAGCGGGACAGAAAATTCACCCCTCCACTTT
CDR3aa: CASSSSGTENSPLHF

d_gene: -
j_gene: TRBJ1-4
v_gene: TRBV20-1
abundance: -
CDR3nt: TGCAGTGCTAGAGGGGATGAAAAACTGTTTTTT
CDR3aa: CSARGDEKLFF

d_gene: -
j_gene: TRBJ2-3
v_gene: TRBV7-2
abundance: -
CDR3nt: TGTGCCAGCAGCGCGAGCTTCGGCACAGATACGCAGTATTTT
CDR3aa: CASSASFGTDTQYF

d_gene: TRBD2
j_gene: TRBJ2-1
v_gene: TRBV6-1
abundance: -
CDR3nt: TGTGCCAGCCAGAGGGACGGGACTAGGAGTGAGCAGTTCTTC
CDR3aa: CASQRDGTRSEQFF

d_gene: -
j_gene: TRBJ2-2
v_gene: TRBV5-1
abundance: few
CDR3nt: TGCGCCAGCAGCTTGTCGGTCTCAGGGGCCGGGGAGCTGTTTTTT
CDR3aa: CASSLSVSGAGELFF

d_gene: -
j_gene: TRBJ2-3
v_gene: TRBV5-1
abundance: -
CDR3nt: TGCGCCAGCAGCCCCCGACCCACTCGCACAGATACGCAGTATTTT
CDR3aa: CASSPRPTRTDTQYF

d_gene: TRBD2
j_gene: TRBJ2-1
v_gene: TRBV20-1
abundance: -
CDR3nt: TGCAGTGCTGTCCGACTAGCGGGCCTACTAATGAGCTCCTACAATGAGCAGTTCTTC
CDR3aa: CSAVRLAGLLMSSYNEQFF

d_gene: -
j_gene: TRBJ2-3
v_gene: TRBV4-3
abundance: few
CDR3nt: TGCGCCAGCAGCCAGGCGGACCCTGGGACAGATACGCAGTATTTT
CDR3aa: CASSQADPGTDTQYF

d_gene: TRBD1
j_gene: TRBJ1-5
v_gene: TRBV7-8
abundance: few
CDR3nt: TGTGCCAGCAGCTTAGTGGCAGGGGGATTTCAGCCCCAGCATTTT
CDR3aa: CASSLVAGGFQPQHF

d_gene: TRBD2
j_gene: TRBJ2-2
v_gene: TRBV20-1
abundance: few
CDR3nt: TGCAGTGCCCTATACCGGGGTAGCGGGTCCGGGGAGCTGTTTTTT
CDR3aa: CSALYRGSGSGELFF

d_gene: -
j_gene: TRBJ2-6
v_gene: TRBV5-1
abundance: few
CDR3nt: TGCGCCAGCAGCTTGGGCCCCTCTGGGGCCAACGTCCTGACTTTC
CDR3aa: CASSLGPSGANVLTF

d_gene: TRBD1
j_gene: TRBJ2-3
v_gene: TRBV12-3/TRBV12-4
abundance: -
CDR3nt: TGTGCCAGCAGCAGGAAAGGACAGGGGGCAGATACGCAGTATTTT
CDR3aa: CASSRKGQGADTQYF

d_gene: -
j_gene: TRBJ1-1
v_gene: TRBV21-1
abundance: -
CDR3nt: TGTGCCAGCATCTCTATCCAGGGGCAGCCATTATATTTATCGAACACTGAAGCTTTCTTT
CDR3aa: CASISIQGQPLYLSNTEAFF

d_gene: -
j_gene: TRBJ1-1
v_gene: TRBV5-1
abundance: -
CDR3nt: TGCGCCAGCAGCTTGGGCGCTCAGAACACTGAAGCTTTCTTT
CDR3aa: CASSLGAQNTEAFF

d_gene: -
j_gene: TRBJ2-7
v_gene: TRBV6-5
abundance: few
CDR3nt: TGTGCCAGCAGTTCCGGGTCTCTCCTCAGCTCCTACGAGCAGTACTTC
CDR3aa: CASSSGSLLSSYEQYF

d_gene: TRBD2
j_gene: TRBJ2-1
v_gene: TRBV7-9
abundance: -
CDR3nt: TGTGCCAGCAGCTCCTTCCCGACTAGCGGGAGGGGCAATGAGCAGTTCTTC
CDR3aa: CASSSFPTSGRGNEQFF

d_gene: TRBD1
j_gene: TRBJ2-6
v_gene: TRBV20-1
abundance: many
CDR3nt: TGCAGTGCTAGAGCAGGGGGTAGGGCCAACGTCCTGACTTTC
CDR3aa: CSARAGGRANVLTF

d_gene: -
j_gene: TRBJ1-5
v_gene: TRBV20-1
abundance: few
CDR3nt: TGCAGTGCTAATCAGGGGACTAGCAATCAGCCCCAGCATTTT
CDR3aa: CSANQGTSNQPQHF

d_gene: -
j_gene: TRBJ2-1
v_gene: TRBV11-2
abundance: -
CDR3nt: TGTGCCAGCAGCCTAAACCATGGGGGCAATGAGCAGTTCTTC
CDR3aa: CASSLNHGGNEQFF

d_gene: TRBD2
j_gene: TRBJ2-5
v_gene: TRBV7-2
abundance: -
CDR3nt: TGTGCCAGCAGCTTCAATTCGGGGGGACTAGCGGACTCCCAGTACTTC
CDR3aa: CASSFNSGGLADSQYF

d_gene: -
j_gene: TRBJ2-3
v_gene: TRBV10-1
abundance: few
CDR3nt: TGCGCCAGCAGTGAGTCTGACCGACTCAGTCCAGATACGCAGTATTTT
CDR3aa: CASSESDRLSPDTQYF

d_gene: -
j_gene: TRBJ1-5
v_gene: TRBV5-6
abundance: few
CDR3nt: TGTGCCAGCAGCTTGGGCGGGGGAAGTAAGCCCCAGCATTTT
CDR3aa: CASSLGGGSKPQHF

d_gene: -
j_gene: TRBJ2-6
v_gene: TRBV4-2
abundance: -
CDR3nt: TGTGCCAGCAGCCAGGACAGGGCCAACGTCCTGACTTTC
CDR3aa: CASSQDRANVLTF

d_gene: -
j_gene: TRBJ1-1
v_gene: TRBV4-3
abundance: few
CDR3nt: TGCGCCAGCAGCCAAGATCCCCGGGGATACACTGAAGCTTTCTTT
CDR3aa: CASSQDPRGYTEAFF

d_gene: -
j_gene: TRBJ2-1
v_gene: TRBV5-8
abundance: many
CDR3nt: TGTGCCAGCAGCTTAGGGGGTAAGAATGAGCAGTTCTTC
CDR3aa: CASSLGGKNEQFF

d_gene: TRBD1
j_gene: TRBJ1-1
v_gene: TRBV20-1
abundance: -
CDR3nt: TGCAGTGCTCGACAGGGCGCGAACACTGAAGCTTTCTTT
CDR3aa: CSARQGANTEAFF

d_gene: -
j_gene: TRBJ2-3
v_gene: TRBV5-1
abundance: few
CDR3nt: TGCGCCAGCAGTCACGAGGGGGTCGGCACAGATACGCAGTATTTT
CDR3aa: CASSHEGVGTDTQYF

d_gene: -
j_gene: TRBJ1-1
v_gene: TRBV7-2
abundance: -
CDR3nt: TGTGCCAGCAGCTTAGCGCGGAGGGCCTCAGGGACTGAAGCTTTCTTT
CDR3aa: CASSLARRASGTEAFF

d_gene: -
j_gene: TRBJ1-1
v_gene: TRBV7-9
abundance: few
CDR3nt: TGTGCCAGCAGCCCGCACGATGGGGGCCCTGAAGCTTTCTTT
CDR3aa: CASSPHDGGPEAFF

d_gene: TRBD1
j_gene: TRBJ2-1
v_gene: TRBV6-2/TRBV6-3
abundance: few
CDR3nt: TGTGCCAGCAGTTACCCCCGTGGACAGGGTTTCCATGAGCAGTTCTTC
CDR3aa: CASSYPRGQGFHEQFF

d_gene: -
j_gene: TRBJ2-1
v_gene: TRBV6-5
abundance: few
CDR3nt: TGTGCCAGCAGTTACGCAGGACAGAGTTACAATGAGCAGTTCTTC
CDR3aa: CASSYAGQSYNEQFF

d_gene: -
j_gene: TRBJ2-1
v_gene: TRBV15
abundance: -
CDR3nt: TGTGCCACCAGCAGAGGCCCCGCTAGCTTGCACAATGAGCAGTTCTTC
CDR3aa: CATSRGPASLHNEQFF